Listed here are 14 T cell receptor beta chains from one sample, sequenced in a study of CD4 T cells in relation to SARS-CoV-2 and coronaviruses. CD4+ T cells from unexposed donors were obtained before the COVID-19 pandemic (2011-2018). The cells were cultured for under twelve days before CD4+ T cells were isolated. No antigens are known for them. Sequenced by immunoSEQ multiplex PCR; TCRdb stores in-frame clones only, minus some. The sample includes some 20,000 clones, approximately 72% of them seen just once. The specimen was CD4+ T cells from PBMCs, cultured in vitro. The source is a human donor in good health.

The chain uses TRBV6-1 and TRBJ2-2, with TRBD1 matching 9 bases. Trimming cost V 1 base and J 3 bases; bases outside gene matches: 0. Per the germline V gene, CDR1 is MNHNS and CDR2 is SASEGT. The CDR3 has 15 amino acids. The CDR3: CASSEGTGDTGELFF. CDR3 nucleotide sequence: TGTGCCAGCAGTGAAGGGACAGGGGACACCGGGGAGCTGTTTTTT.

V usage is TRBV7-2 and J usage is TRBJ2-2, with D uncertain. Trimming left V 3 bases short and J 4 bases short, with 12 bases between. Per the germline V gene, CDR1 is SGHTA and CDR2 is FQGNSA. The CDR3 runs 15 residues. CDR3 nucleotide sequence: TGTGCCAGCAGCTTGGCCGATCATGTCACCGGGGAGCTGTTTTTT. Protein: CASSLADHVTGELFF. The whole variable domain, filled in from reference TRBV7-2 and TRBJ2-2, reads GAGVSQSPSNKVTEKGKDVELRCDPISGHTALYWYRQSLGQGLEFLIYFQGNSAPDKSGLPSDRFSAERTGGSVSTLTIQRTQQEDSAVYLCASSLADHVTGELFFGEGSRLTVL.

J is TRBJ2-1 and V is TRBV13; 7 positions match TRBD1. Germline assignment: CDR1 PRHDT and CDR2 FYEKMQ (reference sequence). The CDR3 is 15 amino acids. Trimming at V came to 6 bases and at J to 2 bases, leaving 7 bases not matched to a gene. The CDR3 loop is CASSQIDRAYNEQFF. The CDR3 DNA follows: TGTGCCAGCAGTCAGATAGACAGGGCCTACAATGAGCAGTTCTTC.

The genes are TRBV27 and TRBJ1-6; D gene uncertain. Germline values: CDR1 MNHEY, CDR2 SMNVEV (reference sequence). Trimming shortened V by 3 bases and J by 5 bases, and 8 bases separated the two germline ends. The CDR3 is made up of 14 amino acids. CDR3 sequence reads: CASSLVENNSPLHF. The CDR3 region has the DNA TGTGCCAGCAGTTTGGTAGAAAATAATTCACCCCTCCACTTT.

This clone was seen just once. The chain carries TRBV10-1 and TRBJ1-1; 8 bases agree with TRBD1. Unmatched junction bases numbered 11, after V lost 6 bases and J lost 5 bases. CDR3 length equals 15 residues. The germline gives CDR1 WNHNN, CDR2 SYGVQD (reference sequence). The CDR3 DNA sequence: TGCGCCAGCAGCGGAGGCAGGGGGCGGAGGACTGAAGCTTTCTTT. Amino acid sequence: CASSGGRGRRTEAFF.

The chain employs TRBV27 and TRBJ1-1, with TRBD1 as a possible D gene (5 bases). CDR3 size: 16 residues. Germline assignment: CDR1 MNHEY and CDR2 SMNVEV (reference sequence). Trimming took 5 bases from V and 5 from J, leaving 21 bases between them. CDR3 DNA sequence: TGTGCCAGCAGTCCCGGTGGGTGGGGGGGTGAGACTGAAGCTTTCTTT. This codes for CASSPGGWGGETEAFF.

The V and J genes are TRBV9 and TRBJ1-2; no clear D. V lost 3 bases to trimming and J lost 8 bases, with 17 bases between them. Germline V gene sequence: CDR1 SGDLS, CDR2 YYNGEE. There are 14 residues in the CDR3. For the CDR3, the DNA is TGTGCCAGCAGCGGTTCAACCCCGTTAGTCGGCTACACCTTC. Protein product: CASSGSTPLVGYTF.

As DNA, the CDR3 is TGTGCCACCAGTGATTGGACAGGATACGAGCAGTACTTC. The encoded protein is CATSDWTGYEQYF. J is TRBJ2-7 and V is TRBV24-1; 7 nucleotides align to TRBD1. Germline CDR1 is KGHDR and CDR2 is SFDVKD. The CDR3 contains 13 residues. The V and J ends lost 2 bases and 4 bases, in that order; junction bases with no gene match: 1.

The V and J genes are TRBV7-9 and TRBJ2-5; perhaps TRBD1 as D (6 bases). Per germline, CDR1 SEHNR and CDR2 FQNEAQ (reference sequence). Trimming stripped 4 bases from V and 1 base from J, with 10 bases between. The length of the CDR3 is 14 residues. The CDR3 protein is CASSSRTVQETQYF. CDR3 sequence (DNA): TGTGCCAGCAGCTCCCGGACAGTCCAAGAGACCCAGTACTTC.

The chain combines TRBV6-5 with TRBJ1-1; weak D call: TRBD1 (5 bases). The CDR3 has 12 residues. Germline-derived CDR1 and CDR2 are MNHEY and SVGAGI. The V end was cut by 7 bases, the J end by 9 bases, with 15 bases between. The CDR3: CASTNRLQKAFF. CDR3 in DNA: TGTGCCAGCACCAACAGGCTGCAAAAAGCTTTCTTT.

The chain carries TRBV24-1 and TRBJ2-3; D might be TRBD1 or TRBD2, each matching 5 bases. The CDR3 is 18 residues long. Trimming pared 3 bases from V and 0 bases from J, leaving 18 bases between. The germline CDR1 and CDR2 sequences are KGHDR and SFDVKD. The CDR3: CATSDRRDAGRSTDTQYF. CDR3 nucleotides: TGTGCCACCAGTGATCGCCGGGACGCTGGTCGAAGCACAGATACGCAGTATTTT.

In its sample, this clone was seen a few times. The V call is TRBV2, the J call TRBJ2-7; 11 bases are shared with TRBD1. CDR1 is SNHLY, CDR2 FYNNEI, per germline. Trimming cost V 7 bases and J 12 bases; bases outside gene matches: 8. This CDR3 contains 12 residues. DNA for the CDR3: TGTGCCAGCATGGACAGGGGGCTGAATTCGTACTTC. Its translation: CASMDRGLNSYF.

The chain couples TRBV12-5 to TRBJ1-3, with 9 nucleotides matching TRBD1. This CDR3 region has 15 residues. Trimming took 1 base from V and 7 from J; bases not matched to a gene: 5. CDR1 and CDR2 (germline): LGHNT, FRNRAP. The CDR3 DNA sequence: TGTGCTAGTGGTTTGGGGACCGGGACAGGGAACACCATATATTTT. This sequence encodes CASGLGTGTGNTIYF.

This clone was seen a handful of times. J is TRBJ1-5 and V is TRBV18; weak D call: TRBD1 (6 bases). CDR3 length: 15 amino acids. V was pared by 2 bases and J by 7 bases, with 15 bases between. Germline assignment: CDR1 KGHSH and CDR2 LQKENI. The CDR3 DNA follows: TGTGCCAGCTCACCAAATCGGCAGGGGAGCCAGCCCCAGCATTTT. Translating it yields CASSPNRQGSQPQHF.